Listed below are T cell receptor beta chains from one sample, sequenced in a study of T cell responses to AZD1222 COVID-19 vaccine. Using immunoSEQ multiplex PCR, the repertoire was profiled, and TCRdb retains in-frame clones only, with some absent. The table has about 200,000 clones, approximately 94% seen once; the top ten hold approximately 4%. Specimen: peripheral blood, collected 28 days after the second dose of the MenACWY control vaccine. The source of these receptors is an adult who received the MenACWY meningococcal vaccine as a control. The CDR3 runs from the conserved cysteine through the conserved F or W. The D gene is left open where the match is weak. Where a row states a size, it is once, few, many or the class of an expanded clone; other rows omit it.

J: TRBJ1-1; D: NA; V: TRBV18; size: once; DNA: TGTGCCAGCTCTCGTCTTCCGGGACGGAAGAACACTGAAGCTTTCTTT; CDR3: CASSRLPGRKNTEAFF
J: TRBJ2-7; D: TRBD1; V: TRBV27; size: NA; DNA: TGTGCCAGCAGTCGAAACCGGGACAGGGGACACGAGCAGTACTTC; CDR3: CASSRNRDRGHEQYF
J: TRBJ2-7; D: TRBD1; V: TRBV30; size: NA; DNA: TGTGCCTTATCCTCCGGGACAGGGACATACGAGCAGTACTTC; CDR3: CALSSGTGTYEQYF
J: TRBJ2-2; D: NA; V: TRBV5-8; size: once; DNA: TGTGCCAGCAGCTACCCGTACACCGGGGAGCTGTTTTTT; CDR3: CASSYPYTGELFF
J: TRBJ2-1; D: NA; V: TRBV9; size: NA; DNA: TGTGCCAGCAGCCCCCCCGGTGGAACAAATTACAATGAGCAGTTCTTC; CDR3: CASSPPGGTNYNEQFF
J: TRBJ2-7; D: TRBD1; V: TRBV28; size: NA; DNA: TGTGCCAGCAAAACGGGACAGCCCTACGAGCAGTACTTC; CDR3: CASKTGQPYEQYF
J: TRBJ1-5; D: NA; V: TRBV24-1; size: NA; DNA: TGTGCCACCAGTGATGGGAGGGGAGGCAATCAGCCCCAGCATTTT; CDR3: CATSDGRGGNQPQHF
J: TRBJ1-5; D: TRBD1; V: TRBV19; size: NA; DNA: TGTGCCAGTAGTACTCATAGCCTCGGGACAGTAAATCAGCCCCAGCATTTT; CDR3: CASSTHSLGTVNQPQHF
J: TRBJ1-5; D: NA; V: TRBV19; size: once; DNA: TGTGCCAGTAGTAAGGGGGAACCCCAGCATTTT; CDR3: CASSKGEPQHF
J: TRBJ2-1; D: TRBD2; V: TRBV29-1; size: NA; DNA: TGCAGCGTTGTTGGCGGGAGGGCCTACAATGAGCAGTTCTTC; CDR3: CSVVGGRAYNEQFF
J: TRBJ1-4; D: NA; V: TRBV2; size: NA; DNA: TGTGCCACAAGAGAGGGAGGAGAACTGTTTTTT; CDR3: CATREGGELFF
J: TRBJ1-5; D: NA; V: TRBV21-1; size: NA; DNA: TGTGCCAGCAGCAACGACCTGGTCGGCCCGGTTTATAGCAATCAGCCCCAGCATTTT; CDR3: CASSNDLVGPVYSNQPQHF
J: TRBJ1-2; D: NA; V: TRBV3-1/TRBV3-2; size: NA; DNA: TGTGCCAGCAGCCAGTTGGGACGGGGAGGCTACACCTTC; CDR3: CASSQLGRGGYTF
J: TRBJ1-5; D: TRBD1; V: TRBV19; size: once; DNA: TGTGCCAGTAGTGCCCAGACAGGGGGAACAGGACAGCCCCAGCATTTT; CDR3: CASSAQTGGTGQPQHF
J: TRBJ1-1; D: TRBD1; V: TRBV19; size: NA; DNA: TGTGCCAGTAGTCCTCGACAGGGGGCCGGCACTGAAGCTTTCTTT; CDR3: CASSPRQGAGTEAFF
J: TRBJ1-3; D: NA; V: TRBV4-1; size: NA; DNA: TGCGCCAGCAGCCAAGCGTCAGGGGAGTCTGGAAACACCATATATTTT; CDR3: CASSQASGESGNTIYF
J: TRBJ1-4; D: NA; V: TRBV7-2; size: NA; DNA: TGTGCCAGCAGCTTTCCCAGGGCGGCGGAAAAACTGTTTTTT; CDR3: CASSFPRAAEKLFF
J: TRBJ1-4; D: TRBD1; V: TRBV15; size: NA; DNA: TGTGCCACCAGCAGAAGGACAGGGGGGAATGAAAAACTGTTTTTT; CDR3: CATSRRTGGNEKLFF
J: TRBJ1-1; D: NA; V: TRBV5-6; size: NA; DNA: TGTGCCAGCAGCCGGGGCCCGACAGGAGGCAGGACTGAAGCTTTCTTT; CDR3: CASSRGPTGGRTEAFF
J: TRBJ1-1; D: NA; V: TRBV21-1; size: NA; DNA: TGTGCCAGCAGCAGAGCCACAGGACGCGCTTTCTTT; CDR3: CASSRATGRAFF
J: TRBJ2-5; D: TRBD1; V: TRBV9; size: NA; DNA: TGTGCCAGCAGCGGACCCGGGACAGGGGCGTCCCAGTACTTC; CDR3: CASSGPGTGASQYF
J: TRBJ2-7; D: TRBD1; V: TRBV7-2; size: NA; DNA: TGTGCCAGCAACGACCATGTCCGGACAGGGAACTACGAGCAGTACTTC; CDR3: CASNDHVRTGNYEQYF
J: TRBJ2-7; D: NA; V: TRBV28; size: NA; DNA: TGTGCCAGCAGCTCAAGTCCGCGCCTCTCCGGGTACGAGCAGTACTTC; CDR3: CASSSSPRLSGYEQYF
J: TRBJ1-2; D: TRBD1; V: TRBV28; size: NA; DNA: TGTGCCAGCAGGGTGCCGGGACAGGCAAGTGGCTACACCTTC; CDR3: CASRVPGQASGYTF
J: TRBJ1-5; D: TRBD1; V: TRBV27; size: once; DNA: TGTGCCAGCAGCCGACAGGGGCATCAGCCCCAGCATTTT; CDR3: CASSRQGHQPQHF
J: TRBJ1-6; D: NA; V: TRBV4-2; size: NA; DNA: TGTGCCAGCAGCCGGGGGCAGAGCTCCTATAATTCACCCCTCCACTTT; CDR3: CASSRGQSSYNSPLHF
J: TRBJ2-1; D: TRBD2; V: TRBV5-1; size: NA; DNA: TGCGCCAGCAGCCCGGAGGGACTAGCGGGTCAGGAGCAGTTCTTC; CDR3: CASSPEGLAGQEQFF
J: TRBJ1-1; D: NA; V: TRBV28; size: few; DNA: TGTGCCAGCAGTTTTTCCCCGGTGGGGAACACTGAAGCTTTCTTT; CDR3: CASSFSPVGNTEAFF
J: TRBJ1-1; D: TRBD1; V: TRBV27; size: NA; DNA: TGTGCCAGCAGGGATGACAGGGGAGGGGTGGACACTGAAGCTTTCTTT; CDR3: CASRDDRGGVDTEAFF
J: TRBJ1-6; D: NA; V: TRBV3-1/TRBV3-2; size: few; DNA: TGTGCCAGCAGCCAAGCGGGGGATTCACCCCTCCACTTT; CDR3: CASSQAGDSPLHF
J: TRBJ1-1; D: TRBD1; V: TRBV30; size: once; DNA: TGTGCCCGAAACAGGGGATACGGCACTGAAGCTTTCTTT; CDR3: CARNRGYGTEAFF
J: TRBJ2-7; D: TRBD2; V: TRBV28; size: few; DNA: TGTGCCAGCAGTTTACCAACTAGCGGGAGAGGCTACGAGCAGTACTTC; CDR3: CASSLPTSGRGYEQYF
J: TRBJ2-2; D: NA; V: TRBV6-1; size: NA; DNA: TGTGCCAGCAGTGAGGAGACGGCGAACACCGGGGAGCTGTTTTTT; CDR3: CASSEETANTGELFF
J: TRBJ2-7; D: NA; V: TRBV4-2; size: NA; DNA: TGTGCCAGCAGCCAAGATCGAGGGGTTAGGGACGAGCAGTACTTC; CDR3: CASSQDRGVRDEQYF
J: TRBJ1-1; D: NA; V: TRBV19; size: NA; DNA: TGTGCCAGTAGTAATGCAGGGAACACTGAAGCTTTCTTT; CDR3: CASSNAGNTEAFF
J: TRBJ2-7; D: NA; V: TRBV6-1; size: NA; DNA: TGTGCCAGCAGTGAAGCGAGCTTAGGGCGTCCAGACTTC; CDR3: CASSEASLGRPDF
J: TRBJ1-2; D: NA; V: TRBV13; size: once; DNA: TGTGCCAGCAGCCCGGGGACGGGTAACTATGGCTACACCTTC; CDR3: CASSPGTGNYGYTF
J: TRBJ2-1; D: TRBD2; V: TRBV3-1/TRBV3-2; size: once; DNA: TGTGCCAGCAGCCAAAAGGTCTCGCTTGGACTAGCGGTGGGGTATGAGCAGTTCTTC; CDR3: CASSQKVSLGLAVGYEQFF
J: TRBJ2-4; D: NA; V: TRBV28; size: once; DNA: TGTGCCAGCAGTTTACCCGACTTGGCGATAGCCAAAAACATTCAGTACTTC; CDR3: CASSLPDLAIAKNIQYF
J: TRBJ2-7; D: NA; V: TRBV5-1; size: NA; DNA: TGCGCCAGCAGCTTGGGAGGGCGTACAACCTACGAGCAGTACTTC; CDR3: CASSLGGRTTYEQYF
J: TRBJ2-7; D: TRBD2; V: TRBV4-2; size: NA; DNA: TGTGCCAGCAGCCAAGAGACCCCCACTAGCGGGAGTTACTACGAGCAGTACTTC; CDR3: CASSQETPTSGSYYEQYF
J: TRBJ2-1; D: NA; V: TRBV5-6; size: few; DNA: TGTGCCAGCAGCCGTCTATCTCCTTCTGAGCAGTTCTTC; CDR3: CASSRLSPSEQFF
J: TRBJ1-3; D: NA; V: TRBV7-2; size: NA; DNA: TGTGCCAGCAGCTTAGGGGGACCGACTTCCTCTGGAAACACCATATATTTT; CDR3: CASSLGGPTSSGNTIYF
J: TRBJ2-7; D: NA; V: TRBV28; size: NA; DNA: TGTGCCAGCAGTTTTGAGCGGCGATCCTACGAGCAGTACTTC; CDR3: CASSFERRSYEQYF
J: TRBJ2-3; D: TRBD2; V: TRBV5-1; size: NA; DNA: TGCGCCAGCAGCTTGGGTCTAGCGGGAGGGCGCTTAGGGGCAGATACGCAGTATTTT; CDR3: CASSLGLAGGRLGADTQYF
J: TRBJ2-1; D: TRBD2; V: TRBV7-2; size: NA; DNA: TGTGCCAGCAGCCTAGCGGGAGGGCCGGATGAGCAGTTCTTC; CDR3: CASSLAGGPDEQFF
J: TRBJ2-3; D: NA; V: TRBV27; size: NA; DNA: TGTGCCAGCAGTTTCTTACATAGCGGTAGCTCCACAGATACGCAGTATTTT; CDR3: CASSFLHSGSSTDTQYF
J: TRBJ2-5; D: NA; V: TRBV5-8; size: NA; DNA: TGTGCCAGCAGCCGCAGGGGGGGGGTGTACCAAGAGACCCAGTACTTC; CDR3: CASSRRGGVYQETQYF
J: TRBJ2-2; D: TRBD2; V: TRBV7-3; size: NA; DNA: TGTGCCAGCAGCTTGAACGGGAGGGCCGCTACCGGGGAGCTGTTTTTT; CDR3: CASSLNGRAATGELFF
J: TRBJ1-2; D: NA; V: TRBV15; size: NA; DNA: TGTGCCACCAGCGGTGCAGGTTCTAACTATGGCTACACCTTC; CDR3: CATSGAGSNYGYTF
J: TRBJ1-2; D: NA; V: TRBV30; size: NA; DNA: TGTGCCTGGAGGAACCAGGGGATTGGCTATGGCTACACCTTC; CDR3: CAWRNQGIGYGYTF